This T cell receptor (beta chain) was captured by sequencing in a study of blood T cell repertoires in COVID-19. Overall study context: T cells, B-cell-depleted T cells, or PBMCs supplied cDNA or gDNA.

Unmatched junction bases numbered 3, after V lost 6 bases and J lost 6 bases. The CDR3 length is 13 residues. CDR1 is MNHEY, CDR2 SVGAGI, per germline. Repertoires were generated with immunoSEQ multiplex PCR, while TCRdb's copy carries only in-frame clones and drops some. The sample contains 150,000 to 200,000 clones, around 85% of which appear only once. The rearrangement uses TRBV6-5 and TRBJ2-3, with 10 bases matching TRBD2. The sequence was obtained from an elderly woman with acute or convalescent COVID-19. Sequenced input: peripheral blood. The CDR3 sequence: CASSGTSADTQYF. The CDR3, as DNA: TGTGCCAGCAGCGGGACTAGCGCGGATACGCAGTATTTT.